This TCR beta chain was recorded in a study of T-cell reconstitution after alpha-beta-depleted transplantation in children. This clonotype appeared a few times. The antigen remains undetermined. Notes on the study in general: About two months after transplant, alpha-beta T cells reportedly came from several hundred expanded graft clones. Surviving recipient T cells and thymic progenitors produced the high day-60 TCRbeta diversity seen in some patients.

Molecular barcoding with unique molecular identifiers was used for the TCRbeta library. TCRdb fed the PCR reads into MiXCR, producing one record per CDR3 protein. Here the sample spans fewer than 700,000 distinct CDR3 sequences, under 25% being singletons. Germline CDR1 reads MGHRA; CDR2 reads YSYEKL. The CDR3 loop spans 17 amino acids. J gave up 9 bases and V 0 bases, and 14 bases lay outside the gene matches. This TCR was sampled from a boy less than two years old who had a stem cell transplant for acute myeloid leukemia, so the T cells may come from the graft donor. Specimen: PBMCs, mostly from graft donor cells, collected 360 days after TCRalphabeta/CD19-depleted stem cell transplant. This chain joins TRBV4-1 and TRBJ2-1; 7 bases fit TRBD2. CDR3 in DNA: TGCGCCAGCAGCCAAGAGACGGTGGTTGGCGGCGGGGGTGAGCAGTTCTTC. Its translation: CASSQETVVGGGGEQFF.